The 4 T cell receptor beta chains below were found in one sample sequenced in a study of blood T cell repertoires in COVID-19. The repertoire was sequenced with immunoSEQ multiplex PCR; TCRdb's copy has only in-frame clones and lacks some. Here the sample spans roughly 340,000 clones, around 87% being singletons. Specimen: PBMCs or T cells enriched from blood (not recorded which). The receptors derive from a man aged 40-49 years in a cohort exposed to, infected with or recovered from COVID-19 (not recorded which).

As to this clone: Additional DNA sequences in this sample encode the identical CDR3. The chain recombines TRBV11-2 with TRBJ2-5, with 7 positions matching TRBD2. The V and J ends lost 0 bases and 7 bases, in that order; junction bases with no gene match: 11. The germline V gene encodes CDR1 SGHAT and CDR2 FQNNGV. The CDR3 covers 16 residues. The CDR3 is CASSLDRGGAGATQYF. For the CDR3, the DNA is TGTGCCAGCAGCTTAGATAGGGGAGGGGCGGGCGCGACCCAGTACTTC.

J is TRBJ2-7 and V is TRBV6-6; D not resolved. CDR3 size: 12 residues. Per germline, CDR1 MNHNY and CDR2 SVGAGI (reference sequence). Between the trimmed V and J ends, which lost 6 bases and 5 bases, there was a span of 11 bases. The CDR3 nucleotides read TGTGCCAGCAGCGAGGTCATACACGAGCAGTACTTC. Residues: CASSEVIHEQYF.

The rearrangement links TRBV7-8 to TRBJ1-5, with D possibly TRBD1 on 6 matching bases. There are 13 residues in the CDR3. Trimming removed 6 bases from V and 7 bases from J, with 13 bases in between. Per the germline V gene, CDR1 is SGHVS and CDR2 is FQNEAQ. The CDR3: CASRGAGSQPQHF. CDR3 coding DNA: TGTGCCAGCAGGGGGGCGGGCAGCCAGCCCCAGCATTTT.

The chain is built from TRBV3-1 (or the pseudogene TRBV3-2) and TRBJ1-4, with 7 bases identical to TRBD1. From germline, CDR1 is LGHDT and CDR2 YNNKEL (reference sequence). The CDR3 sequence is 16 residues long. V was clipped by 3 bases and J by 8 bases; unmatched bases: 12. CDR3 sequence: CASSHGAGQGDEKLFF. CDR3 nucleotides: TGTGCCAGCAGCCACGGGGCTGGCCAGGGGGACGAAAAACTGTTTTTT.